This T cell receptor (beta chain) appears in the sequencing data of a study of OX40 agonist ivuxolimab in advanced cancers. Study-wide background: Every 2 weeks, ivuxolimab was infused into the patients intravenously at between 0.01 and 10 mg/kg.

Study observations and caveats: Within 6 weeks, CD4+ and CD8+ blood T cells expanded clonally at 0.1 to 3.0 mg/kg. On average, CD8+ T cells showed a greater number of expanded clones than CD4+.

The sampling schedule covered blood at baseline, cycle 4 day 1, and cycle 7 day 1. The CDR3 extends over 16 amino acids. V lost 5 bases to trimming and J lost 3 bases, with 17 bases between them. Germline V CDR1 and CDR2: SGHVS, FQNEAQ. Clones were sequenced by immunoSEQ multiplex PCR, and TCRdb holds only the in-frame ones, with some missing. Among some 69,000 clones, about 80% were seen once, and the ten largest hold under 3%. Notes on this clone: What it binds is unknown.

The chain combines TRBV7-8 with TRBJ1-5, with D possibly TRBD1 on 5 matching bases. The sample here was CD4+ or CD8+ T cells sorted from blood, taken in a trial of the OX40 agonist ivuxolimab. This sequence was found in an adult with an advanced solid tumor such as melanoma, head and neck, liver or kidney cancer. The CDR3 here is CASSVQWGTINQPQHF. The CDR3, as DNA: TGTGCCAGCAGCGTCCAATGGGGCACTATCAATCAGCCCCAGCATTTT.